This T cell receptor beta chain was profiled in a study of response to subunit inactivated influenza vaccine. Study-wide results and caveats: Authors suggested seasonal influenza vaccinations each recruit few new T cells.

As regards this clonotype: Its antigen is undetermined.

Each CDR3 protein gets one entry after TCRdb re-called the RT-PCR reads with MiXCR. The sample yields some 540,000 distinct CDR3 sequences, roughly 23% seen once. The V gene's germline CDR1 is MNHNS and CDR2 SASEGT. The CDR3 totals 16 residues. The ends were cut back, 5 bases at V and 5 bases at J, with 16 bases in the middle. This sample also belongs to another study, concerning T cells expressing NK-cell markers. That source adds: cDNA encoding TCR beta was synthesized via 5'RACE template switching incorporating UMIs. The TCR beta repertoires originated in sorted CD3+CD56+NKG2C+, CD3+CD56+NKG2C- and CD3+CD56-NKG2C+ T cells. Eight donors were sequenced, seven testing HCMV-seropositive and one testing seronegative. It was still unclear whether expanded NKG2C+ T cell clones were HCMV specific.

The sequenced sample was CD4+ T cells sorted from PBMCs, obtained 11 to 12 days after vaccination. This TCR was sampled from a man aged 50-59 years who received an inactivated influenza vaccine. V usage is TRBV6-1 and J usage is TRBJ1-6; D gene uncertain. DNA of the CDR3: TGTGCCAGCAGTCCTTCGGGGAGGGTGCATAATTCACCCCTCCACTTT. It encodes CASSPSGRVHNSPLHF.